This is a list of T cell receptor beta chains from one sample in a study of OX40 agonist ivuxolimab in advanced cancers. TCRdb keeps only in-frame clones here, not all; method: immunoSEQ multiplex PCR. Of tens of thousands of clones listed, around 94% are singletons. This specimen was CD4+ or CD8+ T cells sorted from blood, taken in a trial of the OX40 agonist ivuxolimab. The source of these receptors is an adult with an advanced solid tumor such as melanoma, head and neck, liver or kidney cancer. The CDR3 runs from the conserved cysteine through the conserved F or W. A D gene is named only where the DNA matches it firmly. Not every row has a clone size; where given, it reads once, few, many or a size class.

>TRBV19|.|few|TRBJ1-5
CASRDKIQPQHF
TGTGCCAGTAGGGACAAGATTCAGCCCCAGCATTTT
>TRBV6-1|TRBD2|.|TRBJ2-3
CASSTTSGSADTQYF
TGTGCCAGCAGCACGACTAGCGGGAGTGCAGATACGCAGTATTTT
>TRBV7-9|.|.|TRBJ1-5
CASSFGGLEPQHF
TGTGCCAGCAGCTTTGGGGGTCTTGAGCCCCAGCATTTT
>TRBV4-1|.|.|TRBJ2-7
CASRPVGSYEQYF
TGCGCCAGCCGACCCGTGGGTTCCTACGAGCAGTACTTC
>TRBV5-4|TRBD2|.|TRBJ2-1
CASSSETSGTANEQFF
TGTGCCAGCAGCTCAGAGACTAGCGGGACAGCAAATGAGCAGTTCTTC
>TRBV5-5|.|medium-sized|TRBJ2-7
CASSLAPASNYEQYF
TGTGCCAGCAGCTTGGCCCCTGCTAGCAACTACGAGCAGTACTTC
>TRBV19|TRBD2|.|TRBJ2-7
CASSMTSGGYEQYF
TGTGCCAGTAGTATGACTAGCGGGGGTTACGAGCAGTACTTC
>TRBV9|.|.|TRBJ1-1
CASSVVGENTEAFF
TGTGCCAGCAGCGTAGTGGGTGAGAACACTGAAGCTTTCTTT
>TRBV5-4|.|.|TRBJ2-5
CASTGTYQETQYF
TGTGCCAGCACAGGGACCTACCAAGAGACCCAGTACTTC
>TRBV27|.|.|TRBJ2-5
CASSLSVKETQYF
TGTGCCAGCAGTTTAAGCGTCAAAGAGACCCAGTACTTC
>TRBV11-2|TRBD1|.|TRBJ1-4
CASSGTEGNEKLFF
TGTGCCAGCAGCGGGACAGAGGGGAATGAAAAACTGTTTTTT
>TRBV7-9|.|.|TRBJ2-3
CASSLGRTATDTQYF
TGTGCCAGCAGCTTAGGACGGACCGCCACAGATACGCAGTATTTT